These 17 T cell receptor beta chains came from one sample sequenced in a study of blood T cell repertoires in COVID-19. The protocol was immunoSEQ multiplex PCR, while the TCRdb copy is restricted to in-frame clones and leaves out a portion. The sample records roughly 290,000 clones, around 90% being singletons. Sequenced: peripheral blood. The receptors derive from a woman in her 30s with COVID-19, enrolled during active disease.

This chain uses TRBV5-8 with TRBJ1-2, with unresolved D. The CDR3 is made up of 12 amino acids. Trimming left V 2 bases short and J 6 bases short, with 8 bases between. Germline V gene data show CDR1 as SGHTS and CDR2 as YDEGEE. The CDR3 reads CASSFRGNGYTF. CDR3 DNA sequence: TGTGCCAGCAGCTTTCGCGGAAATGGCTACACCTTC.

The rearrangement uses TRBV6-4 and TRBJ2-2, with 7 bases identical to TRBD2. With V trimmed by 5 bases and J by 5 bases, 8 bases remained unmatched. Germline CDR1 MRHNA, CDR2 SNTAGT. This CDR3 has 15 amino acids. The CDR3 loop reads CASSPLASGTGELFF. DNA for the CDR3: TGTGCCAGCAGTCCACTAGCGAGTGGAACCGGGGAGCTGTTTTTT.

The gene calls are TRBV19 and TRBJ1-1; D possibly corresponds to TRBD1 (5 bases). The germline gives CDR1 LNHDA, CDR2 SQIVND (reference sequence). V was cut by 4 bases and J by 2 bases, with 8 bases left in between. The CDR3 extends over 13 amino acids. In DNA form, the CDR3 reads TGTGCCAGTAGTAACGACAGAAACACTGAAGCTTTCTTT. It yields the protein CASSNDRNTEAFF. The whole variable domain, filled in from reference TRBV19 and TRBJ1-1, reads DGGITQSPKYLFRKEGQNVTLSCEQNLNHDAMYWYRQDPGQGLRLIYYSQIVNDFQKGDIAEGYSVSREKKESFPLTVTSAQKNPTAFYLCASSNDRNTEAFFGQGTRLTVV.

The DNA of the CDR3 is TGTGCCAGCAGCCTAACAAGCACAGCTAACTATGGCTACACCTTC. This translates into CASSLTSTANYGYTF. The chain recombines TRBV5-6 with TRBJ1-2; unclear D gene. V was trimmed by 4 bases and J by 0 bases, leaving 13 bases between them. There are 15 residues in the CDR3. Germline values: CDR1 SGHDT, CDR2 YYEEEE.

This chain uses TRBV6-5 with TRBJ2-5, with 10 bases aligning to TRBD2. The V gene end was trimmed by 6 bases and the J gene end by 4 bases; junction bases not matched to a gene: 5. The CDR3 totals 14 residues. In germline, CDR1 is MNHEY, CDR2 SVGAGI. CDR3 nucleotides: TGTGCCAGCAGCCGCGGGACTAGCGTAGAGACCCAGTACTTC. Protein sequence: CASSRGTSVETQYF.

The chain employs TRBV12-3 or TRBV12-4 and TRBJ1-2; the D gene is possibly TRBD1 (5 bases). Trimming cost V 6 bases and J 2 bases, with 10 bases left between them. The CDR3 extends over 13 amino acids. The CDR3, as DNA: TGTGCCAGCAGCGACAGTGGAAACTATGGCTACACCTTC. It encodes CASSDSGNYGYTF.

The V gene is TRBV5-1, the J gene TRBJ2-3; D is possibly TRBD1 (6 bases). The germline gives CDR1 SGHRS, CDR2 YFSETQ. The CDR3 totals 15 residues. The germline V and J ends were trimmed by 0 bases and 8 bases, with 16 bases remaining between them. DNA of the CDR3: TGCGCCAGCAGCTTGGGGCAGGGGATGAGTGTTACGCAGTATTTT. Translating it yields CASSLGQGMSVTQYF.

The V gene is TRBV3-1 (or the pseudogene TRBV3-2), the J gene TRBJ1-1; tentative D call: TRBD1 (6 bases). Germline assignment: CDR1 LGHDT and CDR2 YNNKEL (reference sequence). The V end lost 4 bases, the J end lost 1 base, and 13 bases lay between the germline ends. CDR3 length equals 15 residues. Here the CDR3 DNA reads TGTGCCAGCAGCCTAACGGGACACAAGAACACTGAAGCTTTCTTT. Translating gives CASSLTGHKNTEAFF.

This chain joins TRBV29-1 and TRBJ1-2; D might be TRBD1 (6 bases). The CDR3 is 14 residues long. Trimming removed 3 bases from V and 4 bases from J, with 15 bases in between. Looked up from germline, CDR1 is SQVTM and CDR2 is ANQGSEA. The CDR3 is CSVEGATGAYGYTF. As DNA, the CDR3 is TGCAGCGTTGAGGGGGCGACCGGGGCCTATGGCTACACCTTC.

The CDR3 DNA reads TGTGCCAGCAGCTTGGAGGACAGGGGGGGGTATGGCTACACCTTC. Translated, it gives CASSLEDRGGYGYTF. The gene calls are TRBV5-4 and TRBJ1-2; 10 positions match TRBD1. V lost 0 bases, J lost 5 bases, and 4 bases stayed unmatched. The CDR3 loop spans 15 amino acids. The V gene's germline CDR1 is SGHNT and CDR2 YYREEE (reference sequence).

To note about this clone: The sample carries other DNA sequences with the same CDR3. V gene TRBV6-5 combines with J gene TRBJ2-2; tentative D call: TRBD1 (5 bases). The germline V and J ends were trimmed by 5 bases and 6 bases, with 7 bases remaining between them. Germline values: CDR1 MNHEY, CDR2 SVGAGI. This CDR3 comprises 12 residues. This CDR3 is CASSRGSGELFF. The CDR3 bases are TGTGCCAGCAGTAGGGGTTCCGGGGAGCTGTTTTTT.

The genes are TRBV7-8 and TRBJ2-1; 11 bases line up with TRBD2. The CDR3 extends over 15 amino acids. Germline V gives CDR1 SGHVS, CDR2 FQNEAQ. The V gene end was trimmed by 5 bases and the J gene end by 6 bases; junction bases not matched to a gene: 6. CDR3 bases: TGTGCCAGCAGCAAACTAGCGGGAGACTTCAATGAGCAGTTCTTC. This sequence encodes CASSKLAGDFNEQFF.

The chain employs TRBV7-9 and TRBJ1-1; the match to TRBD1 covers 8 bases. Germline loops: CDR1 SEHNR, CDR2 FQNEAQ (reference sequence). The CDR3 totals 14 residues. Trimming cost V 6 bases and J 5 bases; bases outside gene matches: 8. The CDR3 spells CASRQTGERTEAFF. CDR3 in DNA: TGTGCCAGCAGACAGACAGGGGAGAGGACTGAAGCTTTCTTT.

The chain couples TRBV12-3 or TRBV12-4 to TRBJ1-2; D unresolved. Trimming shortened V by 2 bases and J by 7 bases, and 11 bases separated the two germline ends. The CDR3 is 13 residues long. DNA of the CDR3: TGTGCCAGCAGTTTACTGTCGGGGATTGGCTACACCTTC. It is translated as CASSLLSGIGYTF.

The V call is TRBV2, the J call TRBJ2-3, with TRBD2 matching 8 bases. This CDR3 contains 16 residues. Per germline, CDR1 SNHLY and CDR2 FYNNEI. Germline trimming cut 6 bases from V and 2 bases from J; bases unmatched to any gene: 10. DNA for the CDR3: TGTGCCAGCAGCCGAAACCCGGGACTAGTCACAGATACGCAGTATTTT. This gives the protein CASSRNPGLVTDTQYF.

The CDR3 reads CASSLDRGFHETQYF. In nucleotides, the CDR3 is TGTGCCAGCAGCTTAGATCGAGGTTTTCACGAGACCCAGTACTTC. The chain joins TRBV11-2 to TRBJ2-5; D gene uncertain. Germline assignment: CDR1 SGHAT and CDR2 FQNNGV. V was trimmed by 0 bases and J by 5 bases, leaving 13 bases between them. This CDR3 contains 15 residues. The variable domain in full, completed from reference TRBV11-2 and TRBJ2-5, reads EAGVAQSPRYKIIEKRQSVAFWCNPISGHATLYWYQQILGQGPKLLIQFQNNGVVDDSQLPKDRFSAERLKGVDSTLKIQPAKLEDSAVYLCASSLDRGFHETQYFGPGTRLLVL.

The chain has TRBV2 and TRBJ1-4; 8 nucleotides agree with TRBD1. CDR3 size: 14 residues. Per the germline V gene, CDR1 is SNHLY and CDR2 is FYNNEI. V gave up 8 bases and J gave up 8 bases; unmatched junction bases: 10. This CDR3 reads CASLRQGRREKLFF. DNA of the CDR3: TGTGCCAGCCTCAGACAGGGGAGGAGAGAAAAACTGTTTTTT. The full variable domain, its missing parts supplied by reference TRBV2 and TRBJ1-4, is EPEVTQTPSHQVTQMGQEVILRCVPISNHLYFYWYRQILGQKVEFLVSFYNNEISEKSEIFDDQFSVERPDGSNFTLKIRSTKLEDSAMYFCASLRQGRREKLFFGSGTQLSVL.